The 22 T cell receptor beta chains below were found in one sample sequenced in a study of blood T cell repertoires in COVID-19. Using immunoSEQ multiplex PCR, the repertoire was profiled, and TCRdb retains in-frame clones only, with some absent. Of fewer than 110,000 clones detected, approximately 92% appear once; the ten largest clones hold roughly 5.6%. The sample taken for sequencing was peripheral blood. These receptors all come from a man between 45 and 60 years old with active COVID-19.

This clone was counted a single time. The genes are TRBV20-1 and TRBJ2-1; D unclear. CDR3 length equals 11 residues. Germline V gene lookup returns CDR1 DFQATT and CDR2 SNEGSKA (reference sequence). V shed 3 bases and J shed 5 bases, with 5 bases lying between them. The CDR3 sequence is CSARADNEQFF. CDR3 bases: TGCAGTGCTAGGGCGGACAATGAGCAGTTCTTC.

This chain's CDR3 is CASSAGISSDTQYF. The CDR3 coding sequence is TGCGCCAGCAGCGCCGGGATTTCATCAGATACGCAGTATTTT. The chain couples TRBV5-1 to TRBJ2-3; D perhaps matches TRBD2 (5 bases). This CDR3 has 14 residues. V was cut by 4 bases and J by 4 bases, with 13 bases left in between. The V gene's germline CDR1 is SGHRS and CDR2 YFSETQ.

Comments on this clone: Other DNA sequences from this sample encode an identical CDR3 as well. This chain joins TRBV12-3 or TRBV12-4 and TRBJ2-7; D is ambiguous. The CDR3 runs 13 residues. The V end lost 5 bases, the J end lost 1 base, and 9 bases lay between the germline ends. The CDR3 nucleotides are TGTGCCAGCAGTCCGGGTCAGTCCTACGAGCAGTACTTC. Translated: CASSPGQSYEQYF.

This clone was found a few times. The gene calls are TRBV18 and TRBJ2-1; 12 bases match TRBD2. Germline lookup yields CDR1 KGHSH and CDR2 LQKENI. This CDR3 spans 16 amino acids. V trimming: 3 bases; J trimming: 7 bases; junction bases outside the gene matches: 7. The CDR3 region is CASSPWTSGIGNEQFF. The DNA for the CDR3 is TGTGCCAGCTCACCCTGGACTAGCGGGATCGGAAATGAGCAGTTCTTC.

V is TRBV9 and J is TRBJ1-1; a weak D match, TRBD1 (5 bases). Per germline, CDR1 SGDLS and CDR2 YYNGEE. CDR3 length: 13 residues. Trimming pared 2 bases from V and 2 bases from J, leaving 7 bases between. CDR3 residues: CASSVQGNTEAFF. The CDR3 DNA follows: TGTGCCAGCAGCGTCCAGGGAAACACTGAAGCTTTCTTT.

This rearrangement joins TRBV5-1 to TRBJ2-3; D is perhaps TRBD1 (5 bases). CDR1 and CDR2 from the germline V gene are SGHRS and YFSETQ. The length of the CDR3 is 15 residues. The germline V and J ends were trimmed by 5 bases and 2 bases, with 15 bases remaining between them. The CDR3 region has the DNA TGCGCCAGCAGACAAGACAGTTACTCCACAGATACGCAGTATTTT. Translation gives CASRQDSYSTDTQYF.

The chain couples TRBV20-1 to TRBJ2-7; the match to TRBD2 covers 8 bases. CDR3 length equals 14 residues. From germline, CDR1 is DFQATT and CDR2 SNEGSKA (reference sequence). Germline trimming cut 4 bases from V and 2 bases from J; bases unmatched to any gene: 7. Here the CDR3 reads CSANDGRGPYEQYF. CDR3 nucleotides: TGCAGTGCTAATGACGGGAGGGGACCCTACGAGCAGTACTTC.

The chain recombines TRBV6-5 with TRBJ2-5; D is ambiguous. CDR3 size: 14 residues. Trimming took 4 bases from V and 4 from J, leaving 13 bases between them. Per germline, CDR1 MNHEY and CDR2 SVGAGI. The CDR3: CASSSRHGGETQYF. CDR3 nucleotides: TGTGCCAGCAGTTCTCGCCATGGCGGAGAGACCCAGTACTTC.

J is TRBJ2-7 and V is TRBV2; 7 bases are a match to TRBD2. CDR1 and CDR2 from the germline V gene are SNHLY and FYNNEI. This CDR3 has 15 residues. V gave up 7 bases and J gave up 1 base; unmatched junction bases: 10. The CDR3, as DNA: TGTGCCAGCAAGGAGGCCACTAGCGCATCCTACGAGCAGTACTTC. This translates into CASKEATSASYEQYF.

The gene calls are TRBV6-5 and TRBJ1-1; maybe TRBD1 (5 bases). This CDR3 has 11 residues. Germline loops: CDR1 MNHEY, CDR2 SVGAGI. Trimming pared 7 bases from V and 7 bases from J, leaving 10 bases between. This CDR3 is CASKWGGEAFF. In nucleotides, the CDR3 is TGTGCCAGCAAATGGGGGGGTGAAGCTTTCTTT.

The rearrangement uses TRBV13 and TRBJ2-1; 8 nucleotides agree with TRBD1. Unmatched junction bases numbered 10, after V lost 6 bases and J lost 6 bases. This CDR3 has 15 residues. Looked up from germline, CDR1 is PRHDT and CDR2 is FYEKMQ (reference sequence). The CDR3 protein is CASRETGTGLNEQFF. The CDR3 bases are TGTGCCAGCAGAGAAACCGGGACAGGACTCAATGAGCAGTTCTTC.

The count of this clone is one. V is TRBV28 and J is TRBJ1-1; unclear D gene. CDR1 is MDHEN and CDR2 is SYDVKM in the germline V gene. Trimming cost V 6 bases and J 8 bases, with 10 bases left between them. The CDR3 sequence is 11 residues long. In nucleotides, the CDR3 is TGTGCCAGCAGCCTTGAGTACGAAGCTTTCTTT. The encoded protein is CASSLEYEAFF. Using reference TRBV28 and TRBJ1-1 for the parts outside the CDR3, the full variable domain is DVKVTQSSRYLVKRTGEKVFLECVQDMDHENMFWYRQDPGLGLRLIYFSYDVKMKEKGDIPEGYSVSREKKERFSLILESASTNQTSMYLCASSLEYEAFFGQGTRLTVV.

The chain is built from TRBV27 and TRBJ2-6; D uncertain. Trimming pared 5 bases from V and 0 bases from J, leaving 5 bases between. The length of the CDR3 is 14 residues. In germline, CDR1 is MNHEY, CDR2 SMNVEV (reference sequence). The CDR3 nucleotides are TGTGCCAGCAGTACAATCTCTGGGGCCAACGTCCTGACTTTC. Amino acid sequence: CASSTISGANVLTF.

This chain connects TRBV25-1 to TRBJ1-3; the D is unclear. Trimming removed 4 bases at V and 0 bases at J, with 10 bases between. The length of the CDR3 is 15 residues. Germline V CDR1 and CDR2: MGHDK, SYGVNS. In DNA form, the CDR3 reads TGTGCCAGCAGTGGCCCGTTAGCCTCTGGAAACACCATATATTTT. The encoded protein is CASSGPLASGNTIYF.

The CDR3 DNA reads TGCGCCAGCAGACCTGATAGCGGGAGACGGGAGACCCAGTACTTC. Translating it yields CASRPDSGRRETQYF. The chain combines TRBV10-1 with TRBJ2-5, with 9 bases fitting TRBD2. J gave up 5 bases and V 6 bases, and 10 bases lay outside the gene matches. The CDR3 runs to 15 residues. Germline V gene data show CDR1 as WNHNN and CDR2 as SYGVQD (reference sequence).

V is TRBV3-1 (or the pseudogene TRBV3-2) and J is TRBJ2-3; D is uncertain. CDR1 is LGHDT, CDR2 YNNKEL, per germline (reference sequence). Trimming stripped 4 bases from V and 5 bases from J, with 10 bases between. CDR3 length equals 13 residues. DNA for the CDR3: TGTGCCAGCAGCCGCGGATCGGGAGATACGCAGTATTTT. Protein product: CASSRGSGDTQYF.

The chain carries TRBV4-2 and TRBJ1-6, with D maybe TRBD1 (6 bases). CDR1 is LGHNA and CDR2 is YNFKEQ in the germline V gene. The V gene lost 0 bases and the J gene lost 10 bases, with 19 bases spanning the gap. This CDR3 comprises 17 residues. The DNA of the CDR3 is TGTGCCAGCAGCCAAGAGGTGTCCGACAGGTGGATGTCACCCCTCCACTTT. It specifies CASSQEVSDRWMSPLHF.

This chain joins TRBV7-9 and TRBJ2-3; 7 nucleotides align to TRBD1. Germline V gives CDR1 SEHNR, CDR2 FQNEAQ (reference sequence). This CDR3 has 15 residues. V shed 5 bases, J shed 0 bases, and the junction held 5 bases outside the gene matches. CDR3 DNA: TGTGCCAGCAGCCAGGGACAGTCTAGCACAGATACGCAGTATTTT. It yields the protein CASSQGQSSTDTQYF. Using reference TRBV7-9 and TRBJ2-3 for the parts outside the CDR3, the full variable domain is DTGVSQNPRHKITKRGQNVTFRCDPISEHNRLYWYRQTLGQGPEFLTYFQNEAQLEKSRLLSDRFSAERPKGSFSTLEIQRTEQGDSAMYLCASSQGQSSTDTQYFGPGTRLTVL.

This CDR3 is CAWSRGQGNEQFF. CDR3 bases: TGTGCCTGGAGCAGGGGGCAGGGCAATGAGCAGTTCTTC. The chain is built from TRBV30 and TRBJ2-1; 8 bases are a match to TRBD1. The CDR3 sequence is 13 residues long. CDR1 and CDR2 (germline): GTSNPN, SVGIG (reference sequence). V was pared by 3 bases and J by 6 bases, with 4 bases of the junction left unmatched.

The rearrangement uses TRBV2 and TRBJ2-1; D is undetermined. V was pared by 3 bases and J by 10 bases, with 10 bases between. The CDR3 runs 12 residues. In germline, CDR1 is SNHLY, CDR2 FYNNEI. Here the CDR3 DNA reads TGTGCCAGCAGTGAGCCGCGGCGAGAGCAGTTCTTC. Its translation is CASSEPRREQFF.

This chain joins TRBV28 and TRBJ2-7, with TRBD1 matching 11 bases. V shed 6 bases, J shed 5 bases, and the junction held 15 bases outside the gene matches. This CDR3 contains 17 residues. Germline-derived CDR1 and CDR2 are MDHEN and SYDVKM. In nucleotides, the CDR3 is TGTGCCAGCAGCCTAAATTTGCGGGACAGGGGGGTCGACGAGCAGTACTTC. It specifies CASSLNLRDRGVDEQYF.

The chain combines TRBV5-1 with TRBJ1-1, with 12 bases identical to TRBD1. The CDR3 is 18 amino acids. Unmatched junction bases numbered 11, after V lost 5 bases and J lost 0 bases. The germline gives CDR1 SGHRS, CDR2 YFSETQ. In nucleotides, the CDR3 is TGCGCCAGCAGGGGAGCACCGGGACAGGGGGCCATGAACACTGAAGCTTTCTTT. Protein sequence: CASRGAPGQGAMNTEAFF.